A single sample is the source of the 26 T cell receptor beta chains below, sequenced in a study of blood T cell repertoires in COVID-19. Assay used: immunoSEQ multiplex PCR; TCRdb lists only in-frame clones, some missing. In the table there are about 39,000 clones, around 86% of which are singletons. Sequencing was carried out using peripheral blood. Source of these receptors: a man aged 50 or older with active or convalescent COVID-19.

The chain links TRBV10-3 to TRBJ2-2; TRBD2 might be the D (5 bases). Germline lookup yields CDR1 ENHRY and CDR2 SYGVKD. This CDR3 contains 15 residues. Trimming shortened V by 6 bases and J by 2 bases, and 13 bases separated the two germline ends. CDR3 DNA: TGTGCCATCAGGGGTGAGGGCAGTAACACCGGGGAGCTGTTTTTT. Translation gives CAIRGEGSNTGELFF.

This rearrangement joins TRBV27 to TRBJ2-5; 13 bases line up with TRBD2. Germline lookup yields CDR1 MNHEY and CDR2 SMNVEV (reference sequence). V lost 5 bases and J lost 5; bases outside the gene matches: 11. The CDR3 is made up of 17 amino acids. For the CDR3, the DNA is TGTGCCAGCAGTCCCGGGACTAGCGGGACGTTTTGGGAGACCCAGTACTTC. This translates into CASSPGTSGTFWETQYF.

The rearrangement links TRBV2 to TRBJ2-3; TRBD2 aligns across 12 bases. The CDR3 runs 18 residues. Germline V gives CDR1 SNHLY, CDR2 FYNNEI. Trimming cost V 2 bases and J 2 bases; bases outside gene matches: 8. CDR3 region: CASSEHLAGGDHTDTQYF. Here the CDR3 DNA reads TGTGCCAGCAGTGAACATCTAGCGGGAGGGGACCACACAGATACGCAGTATTTT.

The chain combines TRBV3-1 (or the pseudogene TRBV3-2) with TRBJ2-2; 15 bases are shared with TRBD2. This CDR3 contains 18 residues. V shed 2 bases and J 6 bases; nucleotides not matched to a gene: 7. CDR1 is LGHDT and CDR2 is YNNKEL in the germline V gene (reference sequence). CDR3 in amino acids: CASSQMGLAGGGAGELFF. In DNA, the CDR3 is TGTGCCAGCAGCCAAATGGGACTAGCGGGGGGCGGCGCCGGGGAGCTGTTTTTT.

Of note for this clone: Other DNA sequences from this sample encode an identical CDR3 as well. This rearrangement joins TRBV5-1 to TRBJ1-2, with 9 nucleotides matching TRBD1. The V gene end was trimmed by 4 bases and the J gene end by 7 bases; junction bases not matched to a gene: 8. Germline CDR1 is SGHRS and CDR2 is YFSETQ. CDR3 length: 14 amino acids. CDR3 in DNA: TGCGCCAGCAGCCTGGGACAGGGAGCGAGTGGCTACACCTTC. Translating gives CASSLGQGASGYTF. The whole variable domain, filled in from reference TRBV5-1 and TRBJ1-2, reads KAGVTQTPRYLIKTRGQQVTLSCSPISGHRSVSWYQQTPGQGLQFLFEYFSETQRNKGNFPGRFSGRQFSNSRSEMNVSTLELGDSALYLCASSLGQGASGYTFGSGTRLTVV.

The chain uses TRBV28 and TRBJ1-5; D might be TRBD1 (5 bases). From germline, CDR1 is MDHEN and CDR2 SYDVKM. The CDR3 spans 15 residues. The V gene lost 6 bases and the J gene lost 10 bases, with 22 bases spanning the gap. Here the CDR3 reads CASSSRQILFPPQHF. The CDR3 DNA reads TGTGCCAGCAGCTCCCGACAGATCCTATTTCCCCCCCAGCATTTT.

The V and J genes are TRBV28 and TRBJ2-1; D is perhaps TRBD1 (5 bases). V lost 4 bases and J lost 11, with 15 bases in between. The CDR3 is 13 amino acids. Germline CDR1 and CDR2: MDHEN and SYDVKM. This chain's CDR3 is CASSSPSRTKQFF. The CDR3 DNA is TGTGCCAGCAGTTCCCCCAGCCGGACAAAGCAGTTCTTC.

The chain uses TRBV4-1 and TRBJ2-2, with TRBD2 matching 10 bases. The V gene end was trimmed by 3 bases and the J gene end by 6 bases; junction bases not matched to a gene: 10. This CDR3 has 17 residues. The germline CDR1 and CDR2 sequences are MGHRA and YSYEKL. The DNA for the CDR3 is TGCGCCAGCAGCCAGGGGGGTAGCGGGAGGTACTCCGGGGAGCTGTTTTTT. This codes for CASSQGGSGRYSGELFF.

This clone was detected once. V and J are TRBV19 and TRBJ1-1, with TRBD1 as a possible D gene (5 bases). The CDR3 covers 14 residues. V lost 3 bases to trimming and J lost 0 bases, with 8 bases between them. Germline V lookup: CDR1 LNHDA, CDR2 SQIVND (reference sequence). CDR3 residues: CASSMRGLNTEAFF. CDR3 nucleotide sequence: TGTGCCAGTAGTATGCGGGGGTTGAACACTGAAGCTTTCTTT.

The CDR3 protein is CASSLPGATNQPQHF. CDR3 DNA sequence: TGTGCCAGTAGTCTACCAGGGGCGACCAATCAGCCCCAGCATTTT. The chain employs TRBV19 and TRBJ1-5; D is perhaps TRBD1 (6 bases). Germline assignment: CDR1 LNHDA and CDR2 SQIVND (reference sequence). V was shortened by 5 bases and J by 3 bases, with 14 bases between the two germline ends. This CDR3 comprises 15 residues.

The chain carries TRBV19 and TRBJ1-1; 7 nucleotides align to TRBD1. CDR1 is LNHDA, CDR2 SQIVND, per germline (reference sequence). CDR3 length equals 15 residues. Trimming at V came to 5 bases and at J to 1 base, leaving 7 bases not matched to a gene. The CDR3 reads CASSAPRGKNTEAFF. The CDR3 coding sequence is TGTGCCAGTAGTGCACCCAGGGGGAAGAACACTGAAGCTTTCTTT.

The chain carries TRBV16 and TRBJ2-7, with D possibly matching TRBD2 (5 bases). In germline, CDR1 is KGHSY, CDR2 FQNENV. This CDR3 is 13 amino acids long. V was pared by 0 bases and J by 3 bases, with 6 bases between. CDR3 sequence: CASSQSRVYEQYF. CDR3 nucleotides: TGTGCCAGCAGCCAATCGAGGGTCTACGAGCAGTACTTC.

In nucleotides, the CDR3 is TGTGCCAGCAGCTTAGCCTCGGGACAGTACACCGGGGAGCTGTTTTTT. It is translated as CASSLASGQYTGELFF. This chain connects TRBV7-2 to TRBJ2-2, with 7 bases aligning to TRBD1. Germline V gene data show CDR1 as SGHTA and CDR2 as FQGNSA. The CDR3 sequence is 16 residues long. The trim removed 0 bases at V and 3 bases at J, leaving 4 bases unmatched.

The J gene is TRBJ1-6, the V gene TRBV4-1; D not certain. CDR3 size: 18 residues. V lost 2 bases and J 2 bases, leaving 16 bases between the germline ends. Germline V lookup: CDR1 MGHRA, CDR2 YSYEKL. The DNA of the CDR3 is TGCGCCAGCAGCCAACCCGCGGGATCCGCCGCCTATAATTCACCCCTCCACTTT. Amino acid sequence: CASSQPAGSAAYNSPLHF.

This CDR3 reads CASSHDSSLNEQFF. The DNA of the CDR3 is TGTGCCAGCAGCCACGACAGTTCCCTCAATGAGCAGTTCTTC. J is TRBJ2-1 and V is TRBV7-7; the D gene is possibly TRBD1 (5 bases). V was pared by 5 bases and J by 6 bases, with 14 bases between. Germline V gives CDR1 SSHAT, CDR2 FNYEAQ (reference sequence). This CDR3 comprises 14 residues.

The rearrangement joins TRBV19 to TRBJ1-3; weak D call: TRBD1 (6 bases). V was pared by 4 bases and J by 4 bases, with 11 bases between. The CDR3 extends over 14 amino acids. Germline lookup yields CDR1 LNHDA and CDR2 SQIVND (reference sequence). This CDR3 reads CASSNQGRGNTIYF. The CDR3 nucleotides are TGTGCCAGTAGTAATCAGGGGAGAGGAAACACCATATATTTT.

The chain combines TRBV7-8 with TRBJ2-6, with D unresolved. Germline V gene data show CDR1 as SGHVS and CDR2 as FQNEAQ. V gave up 5 bases and J gave up 0 bases, with 11 bases separating them. CDR3 length equals 16 residues. The CDR3 loop is CASSIPGFSGANVLTF. CDR3 sequence (DNA): TGTGCCAGCAGCATCCCCGGGTTCTCTGGGGCCAACGTCCTGACTTTC.

The rearrangement uses TRBV19 and TRBJ1-6; D is uncertain. This CDR3 is built from 15 residues. CDR1 and CDR2 (germline): LNHDA, SQIVND (reference sequence). Trimming left V 4 bases short and J 4 bases short, with 11 bases between. This CDR3 is CASSTEGGYNSPLHF. The DNA for the CDR3 is TGTGCCAGTAGTACCGAAGGAGGGTATAATTCACCCCTCCACTTT.

The rearrangement joins TRBV27 to TRBJ1-4, with D perhaps matching TRBD1 (5 bases). In germline, CDR1 is MNHEY, CDR2 SMNVEV (reference sequence). Trimming took 3 bases from V and 3 from J, leaving 8 bases between them. The CDR3 is made up of 14 amino acids. The CDR3 bases are TGTGCCAGCAGTTTTACGGGGGCTAATGAAAAACTGTTTTTT. The encoded protein is CASSFTGANEKLFF.

The genes are TRBV6-5 and TRBJ1-1; TRBD1 matches 9 bases. CDR3 length: 13 residues. The trim removed 6 bases at V and 5 bases at J, leaving 4 bases unmatched. In germline, CDR1 is MNHEY, CDR2 SVGAGI. This CDR3 is CASRQGARTEAFF. CDR3 sequence (DNA): TGTGCCAGCAGACAGGGGGCGAGGACTGAAGCTTTCTTT.

The J gene is TRBJ1-1, the V gene TRBV7-9; D remains unclear. The CDR3 has 13 residues. V was cut by 0 bases and J by 7 bases, with 9 bases left in between. Germline V lookup: CDR1 SEHNR, CDR2 FQNEAQ (reference sequence). CDR3 DNA: TGTGCCAGCAGCTTAGCGGAGCGTGGTGAAGCTTTCTTT. Residues: CASSLAERGEAFF.

The V call is TRBV14, the J call TRBJ1-3; D remains unclear. CDR1 SGHDN and CDR2 FVKESK come from the germline V gene. This CDR3 spans 17 amino acids. The V end was cut by 1 base, the J end by 4 bases, with 17 bases between. The CDR3 here is CASSQATANARGNTIYF. The CDR3, as DNA: TGTGCCAGCAGCCAAGCTACAGCAAACGCCAGGGGAAACACCATATATTTT.

V is TRBV4-2 and J is TRBJ1-5; 9 bases map to TRBD1. Germline values: CDR1 LGHNA, CDR2 YNFKEQ. This CDR3 is 14 amino acids long. The trim removed 3 bases at V and 5 bases at J, leaving 2 bases unmatched. The DNA for the CDR3 is TGTGCCAGCAGCCAGGACAGGGGATATCAGCCCCAGCATTTT. Translated: CASSQDRGYQPQHF.

This rearrangement joins TRBV2 to TRBJ2-1, with a possible D match to TRBD2 (6 bases). Germline CDR1 and CDR2: SNHLY and FYNNEI. Trimming pared 2 bases from V and 3 bases from J, leaving 11 bases between. The CDR3 runs 15 residues. CDR3 DNA: TGTGCCAGCAGTGAACTGCGGGGCCACTACAATGAGCAGTTCTTC. Its translation: CASSELRGHYNEQFF.

The rearrangement uses TRBV6-6 and TRBJ1-6; 9 nucleotides line up with TRBD1. The CDR3 contains 16 residues. Germline CDR1 and CDR2: MNHNY and SVGAGI (reference sequence). The junction had 10 bases not matched to a gene; V was cut back by 6 bases and J by 7 bases. The CDR3 loop reads CASRGQGNPDNSPLHF. Here the CDR3 DNA reads TGTGCCAGCAGGGGACAGGGAAACCCGGACAATTCACCCCTCCACTTT.

This chain joins TRBV15 and TRBJ2-3; 8 nucleotides align to TRBD2. J gave up 2 bases and V 0 bases, and 7 bases lay outside the gene matches. Germline-derived CDR1 and CDR2 are LNHNV and YYDKDF (reference sequence). The CDR3 is 17 amino acids. The CDR3 bases are TGTGCCACCAGCAGAGACTGGGGGACTAGTATCACAGATACGCAGTATTTT. It encodes CATSRDWGTSITDTQYF.